The clone carrying this TCR beta chain has only a few counts. Losses at the gene ends were 10 bases for V and 6 bases for J; bases not matched to a gene: 12. The V gene's germline CDR1 is LNHDA and CDR2 SQIVND (reference sequence). CDR3 size: 14 residues. The entry originates in a study of OX40 agonist ivuxolimab in advanced cancers. The overall study: Earlier anti-PD-1, anti-PD-L1 or anti-CTLA-4 therapy was permitted; over 35% had received some.

Sequencing used immunoSEQ multiplex PCR; TCRdb keeps in-frame clones, though not all of them. Of roughly 29,000 clones in the sample, 80% to 95% were seen once. Sample: CD4+ or CD8+ T cells sorted from blood, taken in a trial of the OX40 agonist ivuxolimab. The V call is TRBV19, the J call TRBJ1-3; TRBD1 matches 7 bases. The TCR originated in an adult with an advanced solid tumor such as melanoma, head and neck, liver or kidney cancer. DNA for the CDR3: TGTGCCAAAAGGGGGCAGGGTCCCACAAACACCATATATTTT. This sequence encodes CAKRGQGPTNTIYF.